The clone carrying this T cell receptor beta chain was counted only a few times. Amplification of TCR beta CDR3 regions used RNA as the template. First-round RT-PCR targeting the TCR CDR3 was performed with the HTBI primer set. TCRdb passed the multiplex PCR reads through MiXCR, listing each CDR3 protein once. This sample carries hundreds of thousands of distinct CDR3 sequences, around 24% of them seen once, and the ten largest clones take 11%. This entry is derived from a study of T cells in Graves' hyperthyroidism and ophthalmopathy. From germline, CDR1 is LNHDA and CDR2 SQIVND (reference sequence). This CDR3 has 14 residues. Trimming took 7 bases from V and 5 from J, leaving 17 bases between them.

The J gene is TRBJ1-2, the V gene TRBV19; weak D call: TRBD1 (5 bases). The TCR sequence derives from a woman in her thirties with Graves' ophthalmopathy. Sequenced material: blood. The CDR3 here is CASKRGTEIYGYTF. The CDR3 DNA reads TGTGCCAGTAAGCGTGGGACGGAGATTTATGGCTACACCTTC. Together with reference TRBV19 and TRBJ1-2, the CDR3 gives the full variable domain: DGGITQSPKYLFRKEGQNVTLSCEQNLNHDAMYWYRQDPGQGLRLIYYSQIVNDFQKGDIAEGYSVSREKKESFPLTVTSAQKNPTAFYLCASKRGTEIYGYTFGSGTRLTVV.